A single sample gave rise to the 30 T cell receptor beta chains below, sequenced in a study of monozygotic twins with inflammatory bowel disease. TCRdb re-called the 5' RACE reads and catalogs CDR3 proteins one per entry, DNA excluded. The repertoire table contains nearly 450,000 distinct CDR3 sequences. Sequencing input: blood. The receptor set was obtained from a human donor with ulcerative colitis or Crohn's disease, or a healthy co-twin of an affected twin (not recorded which).

The chain couples TRBV27 to TRBJ2-3; checking the TCRdb D call of TRBD1 is not possible without DNA. Germline assignment: CDR1 MNHEY and CDR2 SMNVEV (reference sequence). The CDR3 is 15 residues long. CDR3 loop: CASSPRSTGANTQYF.

The genes are TRBV4-1 and TRBJ1-2. The germline V gene encodes CDR1 MGHRA and CDR2 YSYEKL. The CDR3 spans 15 residues. CDR3 sequence: CASSPPLWLGYGYTF.

V usage is TRBV27 and J usage is TRBJ1-6. There are 12 residues in the CDR3. Germline V gene data show CDR1 as MNHEY and CDR2 as SMNVEV (reference sequence). The CDR3 region is CASSRSSSPLHF.

This chain joins TRBV25-1 and TRBJ2-5; TCRdb indicates TRBD2, and absent DNA this call remains unverified. The CDR3 loop spans 17 amino acids. CDR1 is MGHDK, CDR2 SYGVNS, per germline. The CDR3 protein is CASSDGFRLAGLGTQYF. The variable domain in full, completed from reference TRBV25-1 and TRBJ2-5, reads EADIYQTPRYLVIGTGKKITLECSQTMGHDKMYWYQQDPGMELHLIHYSYGVNSTEKGDLSSESTVSRIRTEHFPLTLESARPSHTSQYLCASSDGFRLAGLGTQYFGPGTRLLVL.

The chain joins TRBV12-3 or TRBV12-4 to TRBJ1-5; TCRdb designates TRBD1, a call that cannot be tested without DNA. The CDR3 totals 13 residues. The CDR3 is CASSSRGLGPQHF.

The chain is built from TRBV27 and TRBJ2-1; TCRdb's D call, TRBD1, is unchecked because there is no DNA. The V gene's germline CDR1 is MNHEY and CDR2 SMNVEV (reference sequence). CDR3 size: 14 residues. The CDR3 here is CASSWGGLYNEQFF.

The chain links TRBV7-9 to TRBJ1-2; there is no DNA to check the TCRdb D call of TRBD1. CDR1 is SEHNR, CDR2 FQNEAQ, per germline (reference sequence). This CDR3 is 13 amino acids long. The CDR3: CASSHSGLYGYTF.

This chain uses TRBV6-5 with TRBJ2-2; TCRdb selects TRBD2, and the lack of DNA leaves this call unchecked. The CDR3 runs 16 residues. Germline values: CDR1 MNHEY, CDR2 SVGAGI. This chain's CDR3 is CASSSLAGGRIGELFF.

The chain combines TRBV5-1 with TRBJ1-1; TCRdb reports TRBD1, a call that lacks DNA to check it against. CDR1 is SGHRS, CDR2 YFSETQ, per germline. The CDR3 runs 15 residues. The CDR3 protein is CASSLRGGMNTEAFF.

This chain connects TRBV5-1 to TRBJ2-3; the TCRdb call, TRBD2, lacks DNA for checking. CDR1 is SGHRS and CDR2 is YFSETQ in the germline V gene. The CDR3 has 17 amino acids. Here the CDR3 reads CASSLGSGGAGTDTQYF.

The J gene is TRBJ2-7, the V gene TRBV5-6; lacking DNA, the TRBD1 call made by TCRdb goes unchecked. The length of the CDR3 is 14 residues. The germline V gene encodes CDR1 SGHDT and CDR2 YYEEEE. CDR3: CASSEQVGLSEQYF.

The rearrangement joins TRBV20-1 to TRBJ2-1; the TCRdb D gene call, TRBD2, has no DNA to confirm it. The germline gives CDR1 DFQATT, CDR2 SNEGSKA (reference sequence). The CDR3 totals 13 residues. The CDR3 sequence: CSAEGPKNNEQFF.

The chain joins TRBV20-1 to TRBJ2-7; TCRdb's D gene call, TRBD1, goes unchecked for lack of DNA. This CDR3 has 14 amino acids. The germline V gene encodes CDR1 DFQATT and CDR2 SNEGSKA (reference sequence). This CDR3 is CSARGTGRPYEQYF.

CDR3 amino acids: CAISAASGGNTGELFF. V usage is TRBV10-3 and J usage is TRBJ2-2; TCRdb's D call of TRBD2 is untestable without DNA. The CDR3 extends over 16 amino acids. Germline V lookup: CDR1 ENHRY, CDR2 SYGVKD.

The V and J genes are TRBV15 and TRBJ1-5; TCRdb picks TRBD1, but there is no DNA to check that call. This CDR3 comprises 15 residues. Germline V gene lookup returns CDR1 LNHNV and CDR2 YYDKDF (reference sequence). CDR3 protein: CATSRVTGGNQPQHF.

The chain carries TRBV19 and TRBJ2-4; as DNA is missing, the TRBD2 call by TCRdb cannot be tested. The CDR3 has 16 residues. CDR1 and CDR2 (germline): LNHDA, SQIVND (reference sequence). CDR3: CASSIGGGVAKNIQYF.

The chain joins TRBV11-2 to TRBJ1-1; TCRdb indicates TRBD1, and absent DNA this call remains unverified. CDR1 is SGHAT and CDR2 is FQNNGV in the germline V gene. The CDR3 runs to 12 residues. CDR3 in amino acids: CASSSDRIEAFF.

The chain links TRBV30 to TRBJ1-1. Per germline, CDR1 GTSNPN and CDR2 SVGIG (reference sequence). The length of the CDR3 is 13 residues. CDR3 amino acids: CAWTWAGGTEAFF.

The chain recombines TRBV10-3 with TRBJ1-3. The germline V gene has CDR1 ENHRY and CDR2 SYGVKD. The CDR3 extends over 14 amino acids. CDR3 in amino acids: CAISESPSGNTIYF.

J is TRBJ2-5 and V is TRBV28; checking the TCRdb D call of TRBD2 is not possible without DNA. The CDR3 contains 14 residues. The V gene's germline CDR1 is MDHEN and CDR2 SYDVKM. The CDR3 region is CASSLAGSRETQYF.

The rearrangement links TRBV4-3 to TRBJ2-2; as DNA is missing, the TRBD2 call by TCRdb cannot be tested. The germline V gene encodes CDR1 LGHNA and CDR2 YSLEER. The CDR3 loop spans 15 amino acids. The CDR3 sequence: CASRRLAGDTGELFF.

The V and J genes are TRBV7-2 and TRBJ2-1; TCRdb gives TRBD1 as the D gene, but with no DNA this cannot be confirmed. CDR1 is SGHTA and CDR2 is FQGNSA in the germline V gene. The CDR3 contains 13 residues. This CDR3 is CASSLGPGDEQFF. Complete variable domain (other parts from reference TRBV7-2 and TRBJ2-1): GAGVSQSPSNKVTEKGKDVELRCDPISGHTALYWYRQSLGQGLEFLIYFQGNSAPDKSGLPSDRFSAERTGGSVSTLTIQRTQQEDSAVYLCASSLGPGDEQFFGPGTRLTVL.

The chain has TRBV20-1 and TRBJ1-1; the TCRdb call, TRBD1, lacks DNA for checking. The germline CDR1 and CDR2 sequences are DFQATT and SNEGSKA (reference sequence). The CDR3 length is 13 residues. The CDR3 here is CSAPGTGSSEAFF.

The chain joins TRBV5-6 to TRBJ1-2; the D call of TRBD1 rests on TCRdb alone, since no DNA is present to check it. The germline CDR1 and CDR2 sequences are SGHDT and YYEEEE. This CDR3 region has 14 residues. The CDR3 sequence is CASSEGGKNYGYTF.

This rearrangement joins TRBV6-5 to TRBJ2-2; TCRdb's assignment of TRBD2 cannot be checked, as there is no DNA. The CDR3 extends over 17 amino acids. CDR1 MNHEY and CDR2 SVGAGI come from the germline V gene. CDR3: CASSYLRLAGNTGELFF.

This sequence joins TRBV5-1 and TRBJ2-4; TCRdb selects TRBD1, and the lack of DNA leaves this call unchecked. The CDR3 consists of 15 residues. In germline, CDR1 is SGHRS, CDR2 YFSETQ. The CDR3 spells CASSSQGGTKNIQYF. Full variable domain (rest looked up from reference TRBV5-1 and TRBJ2-4): KAGVTQTPRYLIKTRGQQVTLSCSPISGHRSVSWYQQTPGQGLQFLFEYFSETQRNKGNFPGRFSGRQFSNSRSEMNVSTLELGDSALYLCASSSQGGTKNIQYFGAGTRLSVL.

The rearrangement joins TRBV12-3 or TRBV12-4 to TRBJ1-1; checking the TCRdb D call of TRBD1 is not possible without DNA. The CDR3 has 12 residues. The CDR3: CASSPGQGVTFF.

This CDR3 is CASSSRDSETQYF. V is TRBV9 and J is TRBJ2-5; as DNA is missing, the TRBD2 call by TCRdb cannot be tested. This CDR3 is 13 amino acids long. Germline V gives CDR1 SGDLS, CDR2 YYNGEE.

This sequence joins TRBV29-1 and TRBJ2-3; TCRdb outputs TRBD2, but without DNA this stays unchecked. Germline CDR1 reads SQVTM; CDR2 reads ANQGSEA. This CDR3 has 16 residues. CDR3 region: CSVLLGLAGVADTQYF.

The chain employs TRBV12-3 or TRBV12-4 and TRBJ2-1; checking the TCRdb D call of TRBD2 is not possible without DNA. The CDR3 loop spans 14 amino acids. CDR3 region: CASIRLAGYNEQFF.